These 27 T cell receptor beta chains share one sample of origin, sequenced in a study of cytomegalovirus exposure and HLA in healthy donors. The PCR had 60 Vbeta and 13 Jbeta primers. Sequenced by immunoSEQ multiplex PCR; TCRdb stores in-frame clones only, minus some. The data contain about 190,000 clones, roughly 83% of them singletons. Sequenced input: PBMCs. These receptors were obtained from a boy aged 5 to 17 in good health and CMV-seronegative.

This clone has just one count. The chain uses TRBV9 and TRBJ1-2; D is possibly TRBD1 (5 bases). V lost 3 bases and J lost 7, with 13 bases in between. Germline values: CDR1 SGDLS, CDR2 YYNGEE. The CDR3 is 13 amino acids. As DNA, the CDR3 is TGTGCCAGCAGCGACAGGTTGGCTTCTGGCTACACCTTC. Protein product: CASSDRLASGYTF.

The chain employs TRBV20-1 and TRBJ1-1; a possible D gene is TRBD1 (5 bases). This CDR3 comprises 11 residues. Germline V gene lookup returns CDR1 DFQATT and CDR2 SNEGSKA (reference sequence). Trimming removed 3 bases from V and 5 bases from J, with 7 bases in between. As DNA, the CDR3 is TGCAGTGCTAGCGGGGGTACTGAAGCTTTCTTT. Translated: CSASGGTEAFF.

The chain combines TRBV18 with TRBJ2-1; D ambiguous. The germline V and J ends were trimmed by 3 bases and 4 bases, with 13 bases remaining between them. Germline-derived CDR1 and CDR2 are KGHSH and LQKENI. This CDR3 has 15 residues. The DNA for the CDR3 is TGTGCCAGCTCACCTCAACTTGGGCCTTACAATGAGCAGTTCTTC. It yields the protein CASSPQLGPYNEQFF.

V usage is TRBV28 and J usage is TRBJ2-7; TRBD2 matches 10 bases. The CDR3 is 17 amino acids. With V trimmed by 3 bases and J by 0 bases, 8 bases remained unmatched. CDR1 and CDR2 (germline): MDHEN, SYDVKM. The DNA for the CDR3 is TGTGCCAGCAGTTTTTGGCTAGCGGGAGTCTCCTCCTACGAGCAGTACTTC. Residues: CASSFWLAGVSSYEQYF.

This chain connects TRBV30 to TRBJ1-3, with TRBD1 as a possible D gene (6 bases). The V and J ends lost 7 bases and 1 base respectively, with 14 bases between them. The CDR3 is made up of 14 amino acids. Germline V CDR1 and CDR2: GTSNPN, SVGIG (reference sequence). CDR3 loop: CAFQITGSGNTIYF. In DNA form, the CDR3 reads TGTGCCTTTCAAATAACAGGGTCTGGAAACACCATATATTTT.

This chain joins TRBV7-6 and TRBJ1-6; TRBD1 matches at 7 bases. V lost 5 bases to trimming and J lost 5 bases; unmatched junction nucleotides: 9. The CDR3 is 16 residues long. CDR1 is SGHVS, CDR2 FNYEAQ, per germline. The CDR3 is CASSLNRDRNNSPLHF. The CDR3 nucleotides read TGTGCCAGCAGCCTCAACCGGGACAGAAATAATTCACCCCTCCACTTT.

CDR3 protein: CASTPGGRYEQYF. The DNA of the CDR3 is TGTGCCTCCACACCAGGGGGACGTTACGAGCAGTACTTC. The genes are TRBV30 and TRBJ2-7; 7 bases agree with TRBD1. V shed 7 bases and J 4 bases; nucleotides not matched to a gene: 10. The CDR3 spans 13 residues. Germline CDR1 reads GTSNPN; CDR2 reads SVGIG (reference sequence).

J is TRBJ1-4 and V is TRBV9; 9 nucleotides align to TRBD1. CDR3 length: 16 amino acids. From germline, CDR1 is SGDLS and CDR2 YYNGEE. Unmatched junction bases numbered 8, after V lost 4 bases and J lost 4 bases. The CDR3 is CASSPRPGQGNEKLFF. The CDR3 bases are TGTGCCAGCAGCCCGAGACCGGGACAGGGTAATGAAAAACTGTTTTTT.

The genes are TRBV30 and TRBJ2-1, with TRBD2 matching over 15 bases. The CDR3 loop spans 16 amino acids. Trimming took 1 base from V and 7 from J; bases not matched to a gene: 5. The V gene's germline CDR1 is GTSNPN and CDR2 SVGIG (reference sequence). CDR3 residues: CAWSGPGLAGGNEQFF. CDR3 nucleotide sequence: TGTGCCTGGAGTGGACCGGGACTAGCGGGAGGAAATGAGCAGTTCTTC.

The chain combines TRBV29-1 with TRBJ2-7; 8 positions agree with TRBD1. The J segment lost 6 bases and the V segment lost 0 bases, leaving 1 base of the junction unmatched. The germline gives CDR1 SQVTM, CDR2 ANQGSEA. The CDR3 contains 12 residues. The CDR3 DNA follows: TGCAGCGTTGAAGACAGGGGGCGCGAGCAGTACTTC. It translates to CSVEDRGREQYF.

The chain couples TRBV2 to TRBJ2-3; possibly TRBD1 for D (5 bases). CDR3 size: 12 residues. The germline gives CDR1 SNHLY, CDR2 FYNNEI. Trimming shortened V by 11 bases and J by 11 bases, and 20 bases separated the two germline ends. CDR3 DNA sequence: TGTGCCGGGGCGGTGAAGACATACGGGCAGTATTTT. It specifies CAGAVKTYGQYF.

The chain couples TRBV21-1 to TRBJ2-7; the table's D gene call, TRBD1, was not cross checked with the DNA. TRBV21-1 corresponds to a pseudogene. There are 14 residues in the CDR3. CDR3 DNA sequence: TGTGCCAGCAGCAAAGGGAGCAGGGCTCACGAGCAGTACTTC. It yields the protein CASSKGSRAHEQYF.

The sample holds a few counts of this clone. V and J are TRBV6-6 and TRBJ1-2; 7 bases are a match to TRBD1. The CDR3 spans 15 residues. V shed 4 bases and J 4 bases; nucleotides not matched to a gene: 9. Per the germline V gene, CDR1 is MNHNY and CDR2 is SVGAGI (reference sequence). The CDR3: CASSFDDRALYGYTF. The CDR3 DNA sequence: TGTGCCAGCAGTTTCGATGACAGGGCCCTCTATGGCTACACCTTC.

This clone was recorded only once. The chain is built from TRBV6-4 and TRBJ2-1; TRBD2 aligns across 10 bases. This CDR3 spans 15 amino acids. V gave up 5 bases and J gave up 0 bases; unmatched junction bases: 1. In germline, CDR1 is MRHNA, CDR2 SNTAGT. The CDR3 DNA sequence: TGTGCCAGCAGTCCTAGCGGGGGCTCCTACAATGAGCAGTTCTTC. It translates to CASSPSGGSYNEQFF.

J is TRBJ1-6 and V is TRBV18; D call uncertain. CDR1 and CDR2 (germline): KGHSH, LQKENI. V was trimmed by 3 bases and J by 5 bases, leaving 14 bases between them. This CDR3 has 16 amino acids. CDR3: CASSPGVQLHNSPLHF. CDR3 coding DNA: TGTGCCAGCTCACCCGGGGTTCAGCTACATAATTCACCCCTCCACTTT.

This chain links TRBV5-1 with TRBJ1-1; D possibly corresponds to TRBD1 (5 bases). V lost 2 bases to trimming and J lost 1 base, with 12 bases between them. Per the germline V gene, CDR1 is SGHRS and CDR2 is YFSETQ. The CDR3 loop spans 15 amino acids. The CDR3 loop reads CASSFGSQGNTEAFF. In DNA, the CDR3 is TGCGCCAGCAGCTTTGGTTCCCAGGGGAACACTGAAGCTTTCTTT.

The CDR3 region has the DNA TGTGCCAGCTCTCCGACTCTGACGGCGTGGGGCACAGATACGCAGTATTTT. Its protein is CASSPTLTAWGTDTQYF. The genes are TRBV18 and TRBJ2-3; D remains ambiguous. There are 17 residues in the CDR3. The V and J ends lost 6 bases and 1 base respectively, with 20 bases between them. Germline V gives CDR1 KGHSH, CDR2 LQKENI.

Worth noting for this clone: The junction shows a germline mismatch at one end, possibly a read error. This chain connects TRBV7-7 to TRBJ1-4; unclear D gene. The CDR3 length is 15 residues. CDR1 SSHAT and CDR2 FNYEAQ come from the germline V gene (reference sequence). The CDR3 DNA reads as TGTGCTAGCAGCTTAGGCGGAACAACTAATGAAAAACTGTTTTTT. This translates into CASSLGGTTNEKLFF.

The V call is TRBV7-8, the J call TRBJ2-3; 7 bases fit TRBD1. Per the germline V gene, CDR1 is SGHVS and CDR2 is FQNEAQ. The CDR3 is 15 amino acids. V shed 5 bases and J 5 bases; nucleotides not matched to a gene: 10. This chain's CDR3 is CASSQPGQWEDTQYF. DNA of the CDR3: TGTGCCAGCAGCCAACCGGGACAGTGGGAAGATACGCAGTATTTT.

J is TRBJ2-5 and V is TRBV18; D perhaps matches TRBD1 (5 bases). Germline-derived CDR1 and CDR2 are KGHSH and LQKENI. V lost 6 bases, J lost 4 bases, and 15 bases lay in between. The CDR3 consists of 14 residues. The CDR3 loop is CASSHGRERETQYF. CDR3 DNA sequence: TGTGCCAGCTCCCATGGCAGGGAAAGAGAGACCCAGTACTTC.

The V call is TRBV6-5, the J call TRBJ2-1, with 10 positions matching TRBD1. The CDR3 has 15 residues. In germline, CDR1 is MNHEY, CDR2 SVGAGI. Germline trimming cut 4 bases from V and 8 bases from J; bases unmatched to any gene: 8. The CDR3 DNA reads as TGTGCCAGCAGTTTAGCCGGGACAGGGGCCCATGAGCAGTTCTTC. It codes for CASSLAGTGAHEQFF.

The chain recombines TRBV7-9 with TRBJ2-1; the D gene is possibly TRBD2 (6 bases). CDR3 length: 14 residues. The germline V and J ends were trimmed by 3 bases and 4 bases, with 10 bases remaining between them. Germline-derived CDR1 and CDR2 are SEHNR and FQNEAQ (reference sequence). CDR3 protein: CASSLAGTYNEQFF. The CDR3 DNA reads as TGTGCCAGCAGCTTGGCGGGGACGTACAATGAGCAGTTCTTC.

V gene TRBV30 combines with J gene TRBJ2-7; 8 bases map to TRBD2. Germline CDR1 GTSNPN, CDR2 SVGIG (reference sequence). This CDR3 is built from 13 residues. The V segment lost 3 bases and the J segment 6 bases; nucleotides outside the gene matches: 7. Here the CDR3 reads CAWSPAGVREQYF. DNA of the CDR3: TGTGCCTGGAGCCCAGCGGGAGTCCGCGAGCAGTACTTC.

The J gene is TRBJ1-2, the V gene TRBV29-1; TRBD1 matches at 8 bases. Trimming took 1 base from V and 4 from J; bases not matched to a gene: 8. The CDR3 consists of 15 residues. Germline CDR1 SQVTM, CDR2 ANQGSEA. The CDR3 sequence is CSVEGAVDRGYGYTF. The CDR3 DNA sequence: TGCAGCGTTGAAGGCGCCGTCGACAGGGGCTATGGCTACACCTTC.

The V gene is TRBV25-1, the J gene TRBJ2-7; 8 bases are shared with TRBD1. This CDR3 has 14 amino acids. CDR1 and CDR2 from the germline V gene are MGHDK and SYGVNS. V shed 6 bases, J shed 3 bases, and the junction held 7 bases outside the gene matches. The CDR3 loop is CASSETGDGYEQYF. The CDR3 DNA reads as TGTGCCAGCAGCGAGACAGGGGATGGCTACGAGCAGTACTTC.

The chain is built from TRBV30 and TRBJ1-5; D gene ambiguous. V was shortened by 2 bases and J by 2 bases, with 4 bases between the two germline ends. Germline lookup yields CDR1 GTSNPN and CDR2 SVGIG (reference sequence). The CDR3 is 12 residues long. The CDR3 protein is CAWSPGNQPQHF. The CDR3 DNA follows: TGTGCCTGGAGTCCGGGCAATCAGCCCCAGCATTTT.

This chain links TRBV9 with TRBJ2-1; D might be TRBD2 (6 bases). The germline V and J ends were trimmed by 4 bases and 12 bases, with 14 bases remaining between them. CDR3 size: 12 residues. Germline-derived CDR1 and CDR2 are SGDLS and YYNGEE. CDR3 bases: TGTGCCAGCAGCTCCCGGGGGATTCGGCAGTTCTTC. Encoded protein: CASSSRGIRQFF.